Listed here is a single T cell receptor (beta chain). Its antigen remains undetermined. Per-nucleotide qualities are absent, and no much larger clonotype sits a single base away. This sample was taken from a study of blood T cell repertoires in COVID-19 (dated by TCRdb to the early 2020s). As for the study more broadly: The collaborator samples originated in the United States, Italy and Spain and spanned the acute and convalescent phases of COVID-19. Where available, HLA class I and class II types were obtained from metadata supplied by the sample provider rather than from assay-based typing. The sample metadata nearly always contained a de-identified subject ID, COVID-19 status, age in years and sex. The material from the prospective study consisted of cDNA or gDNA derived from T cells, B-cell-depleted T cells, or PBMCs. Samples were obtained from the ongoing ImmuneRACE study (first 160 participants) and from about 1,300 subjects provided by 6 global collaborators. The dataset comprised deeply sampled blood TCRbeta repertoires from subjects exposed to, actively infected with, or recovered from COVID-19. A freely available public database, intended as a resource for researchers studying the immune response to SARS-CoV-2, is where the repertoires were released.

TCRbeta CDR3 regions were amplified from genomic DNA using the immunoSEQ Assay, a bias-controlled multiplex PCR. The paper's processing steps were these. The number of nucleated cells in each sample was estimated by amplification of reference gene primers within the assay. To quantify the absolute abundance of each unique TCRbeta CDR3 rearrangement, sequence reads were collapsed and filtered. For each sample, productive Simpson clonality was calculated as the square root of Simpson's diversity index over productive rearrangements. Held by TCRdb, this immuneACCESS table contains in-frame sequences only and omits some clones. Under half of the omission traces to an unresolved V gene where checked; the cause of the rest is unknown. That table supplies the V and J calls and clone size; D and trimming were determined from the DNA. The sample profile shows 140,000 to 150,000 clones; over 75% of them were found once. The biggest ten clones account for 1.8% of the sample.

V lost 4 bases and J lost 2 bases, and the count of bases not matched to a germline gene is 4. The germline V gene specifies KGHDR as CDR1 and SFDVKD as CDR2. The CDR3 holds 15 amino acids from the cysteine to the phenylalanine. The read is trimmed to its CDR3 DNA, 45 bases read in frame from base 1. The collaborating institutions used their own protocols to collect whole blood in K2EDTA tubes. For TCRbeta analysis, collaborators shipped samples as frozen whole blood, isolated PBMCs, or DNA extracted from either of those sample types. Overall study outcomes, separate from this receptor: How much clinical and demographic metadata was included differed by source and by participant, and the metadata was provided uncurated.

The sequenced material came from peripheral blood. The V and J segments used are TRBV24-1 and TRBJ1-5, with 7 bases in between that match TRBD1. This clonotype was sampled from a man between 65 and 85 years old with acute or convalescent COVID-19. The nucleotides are TGTGCCACCAGTGAGGCGACAGGGCGCAATCAGCCCCAGCATTTT. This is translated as CATSEATGRNQPQHF.